The next 27 T cell receptor beta chains were all read from a single sample in a study of blood T cell repertoires in COVID-19. Profiled with immunoSEQ multiplex PCR; TCRdb holds only in-frame clones, not every one. This sample has under 250,000 clones, with roughly 82% found just once. Sequenced input: peripheral blood. The source is a man over 45 with active or convalescent COVID-19.

The chain is built from TRBV5-6 and TRBJ1-3, with a weak D call TRBD1 (5 bases). V lost 0 bases and J 2 bases, leaving 12 bases between the germline ends. The CDR3 consists of 16 residues. Germline CDR1 reads SGHDT; CDR2 reads YYEEEE. This chain's CDR3 is CASSLGAGRTGNTIYF. DNA for the CDR3: TGTGCCAGCAGCTTGGGGGCAGGGAGGACTGGAAACACCATATATTTT.

The chain combines TRBV7-8 with TRBJ2-5; 7 bases line up with TRBD2. The V gene end was trimmed by 5 bases and the J gene end by 4 bases; junction bases not matched to a gene: 4. Germline V gene data show CDR1 as SGHVS and CDR2 as FQNEAQ. The CDR3 spans 13 residues. The CDR3 DNA follows: TGTGCCAGCAGCCCGGGACTAAGAGAGACCCAGTACTTC. Its translation is CASSPGLRETQYF. The full variable domain, rest sourced from reference TRBV7-8 and TRBJ2-5, is GAGVSQSPRYKVAKRGQDVALRCDPISGHVSLFWYQQALGQGPEFLTYFQNEAQLDKSGLPSDRFFAERPEGSVSTLKIQRTQQEDSAVYLCASSPGLRETQYFGPGTRLLVL.

This clone has only a few counts. The chain links TRBV6-4 to TRBJ1-5, with 7 positions matching TRBD1. CDR3 length equals 16 residues. V lost 0 bases, J lost 2 bases, and 4 bases stayed unmatched. Germline CDR1 MRHNA, CDR2 SNTAGT. CDR3 bases: TGTGCCAGCAGTGACTCGAAGGGGGCTGGCAATCAGCCCCAGCATTTT. It translates to CASSDSKGAGNQPQHF.

The chain carries TRBV4-3 and TRBJ1-2, with TRBD1 as a possible D gene (5 bases). Germline V gives CDR1 LGHNA, CDR2 YSLEER. This CDR3 spans 16 amino acids. Trimming cost V 0 bases and J 2 bases, with 13 bases left between them. The CDR3 loop is CASSQDATGLNYGYTF. The DNA of the CDR3 is TGCGCCAGCAGCCAAGATGCAACGGGACTGAACTATGGCTACACCTTC.

This clone was seen only a few times. V and J are TRBV7-8 and TRBJ2-1; D is undetermined. This CDR3 has 16 residues. V lost 5 bases and J lost 0, with 14 bases in between. CDR1 SGHVS and CDR2 FQNEAQ come from the germline V gene. The CDR3: CASSILSRSSYNEQFF. The DNA of the CDR3 is TGTGCCAGCAGCATCCTCAGTCGAAGCTCCTACAATGAGCAGTTCTTC.

The V and J genes are TRBV2 and TRBJ2-3; 7 bases agree with TRBD2. This CDR3 is 19 amino acids long. CDR1 and CDR2 (germline): SNHLY, FYNNEI. J gave up 2 bases and V 6 bases, and 20 bases lay outside the gene matches. The CDR3 nucleotides are TGTGCCAGCAGCGCAGGGAGGTCATCGGGAGGTCCCGTCACAGATACGCAGTATTTT. Translation gives CASSAGRSSGGPVTDTQYF.

The chain couples TRBV19 to TRBJ1-6; D not resolved. V lost 2 bases and J lost 4, with 12 bases in between. Germline CDR1 reads LNHDA; CDR2 reads SQIVND (reference sequence). This CDR3 region has 16 residues. The CDR3 sequence: CASSIYTGRYNSPLHF. The CDR3, as DNA: TGTGCCAGTAGTATATATACCGGGAGGTATAATTCACCCCTCCACTTT.

The chain employs TRBV10-1 and TRBJ2-7; 7 bases are shared with TRBD2. In germline, CDR1 is WNHNN, CDR2 SYGVQD (reference sequence). Germline trimming cut 0 bases from V and 1 base from J; bases unmatched to any gene: 6. This CDR3 region has 16 residues. In nucleotides, the CDR3 is TGCGCCAGCAGTGAGTCGGTCCAGCGGGAATCCTACGAGCAGTACGTC. Amino acids: CASSESVQRESYEQYV.

This clone was detected only a few times. The CDR3 coding sequence is TGCGCCAGCAGCCAATCTCTTGTGGGGGGGTACCAAGAGACCCAGTACTTC. Residues: CASSQSLVGGYQETQYF. This chain uses TRBV4-1 with TRBJ2-5; the match to TRBD2 covers 7 bases. Germline V gene sequence: CDR1 MGHRA, CDR2 YSYEKL. V lost 2 bases to trimming and J lost 0 bases; unmatched junction nucleotides: 9. The CDR3 totals 17 residues.

V usage is TRBV10-3 and J usage is TRBJ2-1; TRBD2 agrees at 8 bases. The CDR3 sequence is 20 residues long. V shed 0 bases and J 3 bases; nucleotides not matched to a gene: 16. Per germline, CDR1 ENHRY and CDR2 SYGVKD. CDR3 loop: CAISESVVREGRIFYNEQFF. CDR3 nucleotide sequence: TGTGCCATCAGTGAGTCGGTTGTTCGGGAGGGCCGTATTTTCTACAATGAGCAGTTCTTC.

The chain recombines TRBV2 with TRBJ2-3, with D perhaps matching TRBD1 (5 bases). The V gene's germline CDR1 is SNHLY and CDR2 FYNNEI. The CDR3 consists of 14 residues. Trimming pared 7 bases from V and 3 bases from J, leaving 14 bases between. The CDR3 sequence is CASNPRVATDTQYF. The CDR3 nucleotides read TGTGCCAGCAATCCCAGGGTGGCTACAGATACGCAGTATTTT.

This chain links TRBV5-3 with TRBJ2-1; 10 positions match TRBD2. TRBV5-3 is identified as an open reading frame with a role that is uncertain. Trimming cost V 4 bases and J 0 bases; bases outside gene matches: 1. The CDR3 is 15 amino acids. CDR3 amino acids: CARSASGSSYNEQFF. In DNA, the CDR3 is TGTGCCAGAAGCGCTAGCGGGAGCTCCTACAATGAGCAGTTCTTC.

This chain uses TRBV28 with TRBJ1-2; unclear D gene. CDR1 and CDR2 (germline): MDHEN, SYDVKM. This CDR3 has 14 residues. Trimming removed 7 bases at V and 4 bases at J, with 16 bases between. CDR3 residues: CASNNLPRGYGYTF. In nucleotides, the CDR3 is TGTGCCAGCAATAACCTTCCCCGCGGCTATGGCTACACCTTC.

The V and J genes are TRBV27 and TRBJ2-1; D perhaps matches TRBD1 (5 bases). Germline CDR1 is MNHEY and CDR2 is SMNVEV (reference sequence). Trimming shortened V by 8 bases and J by 10 bases, and 18 bases separated the two germline ends. CDR3 length: 13 residues. This CDR3 is CASGTSGFQEQFF. CDR3 coding DNA: TGTGCCAGCGGAACTTCAGGGTTTCAGGAGCAGTTCTTC.

The V call is TRBV6-1, the J call TRBJ2-7, with a weak D call TRBD2 (6 bases). CDR3 length: 14 residues. Germline V gene lookup returns CDR1 MNHNS and CDR2 SASEGT. V was shortened by 3 bases and J by 3 bases, with 12 bases between the two germline ends. The CDR3 loop is CASSEFWGGYEQYV. The DNA for the CDR3 is TGTGCCAGCAGTGAGTTCTGGGGAGGCTACGAGCAGTACGTC.

This rearrangement joins TRBV9 to TRBJ1-4; TRBD1 matches 7 bases. With 3 bases clipped from V and 3 bases from J, the junction kept 8 bases outside the gene matches. Germline loops: CDR1 SGDLS, CDR2 YYNGEE. The CDR3 totals 16 residues. CDR3: CASSARDREANEKLFF. In DNA, the CDR3 is TGTGCCAGCAGCGCCCGAGACAGGGAGGCTAATGAAAAACTGTTTTTT.

V gene TRBV4-1 combines with J gene TRBJ2-1; possible D gene TRBD2, 5 bases. The CDR3 has 15 amino acids. Germline values: CDR1 MGHRA, CDR2 YSYEKL. Trimming removed 6 bases from V and 4 bases from J, with 16 bases in between. The CDR3 loop is CASRPVGSRYNEQFF. In nucleotides, the CDR3 is TGCGCCAGCAGGCCGGTGGGGAGTAGGTACAATGAGCAGTTCTTC.

The rearrangement links TRBV18 to TRBJ1-5; the D gene is possibly TRBD1 (5 bases). The ends were cut back, 6 bases at V and 4 bases at J, with 13 bases in the middle. Looked up from germline, CDR1 is KGHSH and CDR2 is LQKENI. CDR3 length: 14 amino acids. The CDR3 sequence: CASSLSQGNQPQHF. DNA for the CDR3: TGTGCCAGCTCGCTATCCCAGGGTAATCAGCCCCAGCATTTT.

V and J are TRBV5-1 and TRBJ2-5; TRBD1 matches 8 bases. The CDR3 extends over 15 amino acids. Germline CDR1 reads SGHRS; CDR2 reads YFSETQ. The ends lost 6 bases at V and 4 bases at J; junction bases unmatched: 11. This CDR3 is CASTAGPGQGETQYF. The CDR3 DNA is TGCGCCAGCACCGCGGGCCCAGGACAGGGAGAGACCCAGTACTTC. The variable domain in full, completed from reference TRBV5-1 and TRBJ2-5, reads KAGVTQTPRYLIKTRGQQVTLSCSPISGHRSVSWYQQTPGQGLQFLFEYFSETQRNKGNFPGRFSGRQFSNSRSEMNVSTLELGDSALYLCASTAGPGQGETQYFGPGTRLLVL.

V is TRBV6-1 and J is TRBJ2-7, with 11 bases aligning to TRBD2. The V gene end was trimmed by 7 bases and the J gene end by 3 bases; junction bases not matched to a gene: 2. CDR3 length equals 13 residues. Germline V gives CDR1 MNHNS, CDR2 SASEGT. This CDR3 is CASTGLAGYEQYF. The CDR3 DNA reads as TGTGCCAGCACTGGACTAGCGGGCTACGAGCAGTACTTC.

V gene TRBV28 combines with J gene TRBJ1-1; TRBD1 agrees at 8 bases. The CDR3 is 14 amino acids. V lost 5 bases and J lost 4; bases outside the gene matches: 6. The germline CDR1 and CDR2 sequences are MDHEN and SYDVKM. CDR3 loop: CASSALTGGTEAFF. In DNA form, the CDR3 reads TGTGCCAGCAGTGCCCTCACAGGGGGCACTGAAGCTTTCTTT.

The rearrangement joins TRBV5-1 to TRBJ2-5; 8 nucleotides agree with TRBD2. This CDR3 is 14 amino acids long. Germline CDR1 SGHRS, CDR2 YFSETQ. The V segment lost 4 bases and the J segment 3 bases; nucleotides outside the gene matches: 5. The CDR3 DNA reads TGCGCCAGCAGCCCGACGACTAGCGAAGAGACCCAGTACTTC. Translating it yields CASSPTTSEETQYF.

The gene calls are TRBV28 and TRBJ1-5, with TRBD1 matching 12 bases. Looked up from germline, CDR1 is MDHEN and CDR2 is SYDVKM. Trimming took 3 bases from V and 7 from J; bases not matched to a gene: 4. The CDR3 sequence is 15 residues long. The CDR3 DNA sequence: TGTGCCAGCAGTTTCGGGACAGGGGGCGGCCAGCCCCAGCATTTT. Its translation is CASSFGTGGGQPQHF.

V usage is TRBV4-1 and J usage is TRBJ2-5; TRBD1 might be the D (5 bases). Germline assignment: CDR1 MGHRA and CDR2 YSYEKL. This CDR3 has 13 residues. The V gene lost 0 bases and the J gene lost 7 bases, with 9 bases spanning the gap. CDR3 sequence: CASSQDQQGTQYF. The CDR3, as DNA: TGCGCCAGCAGCCAAGATCAGCAGGGGACCCAGTACTTC.

The chain uses TRBV24-1 and TRBJ2-5; D uncertain. The V gene lost 3 bases and the J gene lost 2 bases, with 15 bases spanning the gap. Looked up from germline, CDR1 is KGHDR and CDR2 is SFDVKD. This CDR3 comprises 16 residues. The CDR3 sequence: CATSDNYPAGQETQYF. The CDR3 DNA sequence: TGTGCCACCAGTGATAACTATCCAGCCGGTCAAGAGACCCAGTACTTC.

J is TRBJ2-3 and V is TRBV9; no firm D call. The CDR3 extends over 12 amino acids. Trimming left V 3 bases short and J 0 bases short, with 2 bases between. In germline, CDR1 is SGDLS, CDR2 YYNGEE. The CDR3 loop is CASSASTDTQYF. In nucleotides, the CDR3 is TGTGCCAGCAGCGCAAGCACAGATACGCAGTATTTT.

V gene TRBV24-1 combines with J gene TRBJ2-6; D remains ambiguous. The CDR3 loop spans 15 amino acids. The V end was cut by 5 bases, the J end by 0 bases, with 7 bases between. CDR1 is KGHDR and CDR2 is SFDVKD in the germline V gene. CDR3 sequence: CATSGHSSGANVLTF. In DNA, the CDR3 is TGTGCCACCAGTGGACACAGCTCTGGGGCCAACGTCCTGACTTTC.